Following are 21 T cell receptor beta chains from one sample sequenced in a study of blood T cell repertoires in COVID-19. Repertoires were generated with immunoSEQ multiplex PCR, while TCRdb's copy carries only in-frame clones and drops some. The sample contains 200,000 or so clones, around 89% of which appear only once. Sequenced material: peripheral blood. Receptors were obtained from a man aged 25 to 40 with COVID-19, enrolled during active disease.

The rearrangement joins TRBV29-1 to TRBJ2-7; possibly TRBD1 for D (6 bases). Germline CDR1 is SQVTM and CDR2 is ANQGSEA. CDR3 size: 13 residues. The ends were cut back, 3 bases at V and 1 base at J, with 10 bases in the middle. CDR3 nucleotides: TGCAGCGTTGATTCAGGACAGTCCTACGAGCAGTACTTC. Encoded protein: CSVDSGQSYEQYF.

The chain joins TRBV28 to TRBJ2-5; a possible D gene is TRBD2 (6 bases). This CDR3 is built from 14 residues. Germline lookup yields CDR1 MDHEN and CDR2 SYDVKM. The V gene lost 6 bases and the J gene lost 5 bases, with 16 bases spanning the gap. CDR3 loop: CASSPPASGETQYF. CDR3 in DNA: TGTGCCAGCAGCCCCCCGGCCAGCGGGGAGACCCAGTACTTC. Variable domain in full (rest from reference TRBV28 and TRBJ2-5): DVKVTQSSRYLVKRTGEKVFLECVQDMDHENMFWYRQDPGLGLRLIYFSYDVKMKEKGDIPEGYSVSREKKERFSLILESASTNQTSMYLCASSPPASGETQYFGPGTRLLVL.

The DNA of the CDR3 is TGTGCCAGCAGCAGCCTTGACTCGGGGAATCAGCCCCAGCATTTT. It encodes CASSSLDSGNQPQHF. The chain uses TRBV6-5 and TRBJ1-5; D gene unclear. The germline V gene has CDR1 MNHEY and CDR2 SVGAGI. This CDR3 contains 15 residues. V was trimmed by 6 bases and J by 4 bases, leaving 16 bases between them.

The rearrangement joins TRBV5-4 to TRBJ2-1; D is perhaps TRBD1 (5 bases). CDR1 is SGHNT and CDR2 is YYREEE in the germline V gene (reference sequence). CDR3 length: 14 amino acids. V shed 5 bases and J shed 8 bases, with 17 bases lying between them. The DNA of the CDR3 is TGTGCCAGCAGACCTCGAGGACACCCCGATGAGCAGTTCTTC. This codes for CASRPRGHPDEQFF.

The chain joins TRBV15 to TRBJ1-3; a weak D match, TRBD1 (6 bases). This CDR3 contains 17 residues. Germline CDR1 reads LNHNV; CDR2 reads YYDKDF (reference sequence). Deletions cut 0 bases from V and 0 bases from J, with 12 bases between. The CDR3 protein is CATSRDRGANSGNTIYF. The CDR3 DNA is TGTGCCACCAGCAGAGATCGGGGGGCAAACTCTGGAAACACCATATATTTT. Complete variable domain (other parts from reference TRBV15 and TRBJ1-3): DAMVIQNPRYQVTQFGKPVTLSCSQTLNHNVMYWYQQKSSQAPKLLFHYYDKDFNNEADTPDNFQSRRPNTSFCFLDIRSPGLGDTAMYLCATSRDRGANSGNTIYFGEGSWLTVV.

The sample holds a few counts of this clone. The rearrangement links TRBV23-1 to TRBJ1-6, with D unresolved. TRBV23-1 is flagged as an ORF with uncertain function. There are 12 residues in the CDR3. V lost 1 base and J 7 bases, leaving 2 bases between the germline ends. This CDR3 is CASSQLNSPLHF. The CDR3, as DNA: TGCGCCAGCAGTCAATTAAATTCACCCCTCCACTTT.

The J gene is TRBJ1-3, the V gene TRBV5-6; TRBD1 is a possible D gene (6 bases). Trimming shortened V by 0 bases and J by 4 bases, and 14 bases separated the two germline ends. Germline V gene sequence: CDR1 SGHDT, CDR2 YYEEEE. This CDR3 spans 16 amino acids. The CDR3 bases are TGTGCCAGCAGCTTGGGGGCGGGGGCGTCGGGAAACACCATATATTTT. Amino acids: CASSLGAGASGNTIYF. The entire variable domain, with the rest obtained from reference TRBV5-6 and TRBJ1-3, is as follows: DAGVTQSPTHLIKTRGQQVTLRCSPKSGHDTVSWYQQALGQGPQFIFQYYEEEERQRGNFPDRFSGHQFPNYSSELNVNALLLGDSALYLCASSLGAGASGNTIYFGEGSWLTVV.

The rearrangement joins TRBV10-3 to TRBJ1-1; D is unclear. Trimming cost V 3 bases and J 0 bases, with 2 bases left between them. This CDR3 is built from 12 residues. Germline CDR1 and CDR2: ENHRY and SYGVKD. CDR3 sequence: CAISDVNTEAFF. As DNA, the CDR3 is TGTGCCATCAGTGACGTGAACACTGAAGCTTTCTTT.

The gene calls are TRBV5-3 and TRBJ2-7, with D maybe TRBD1 (6 bases). TRBV5-3 is flagged as an ORF with uncertain function. The CDR3 is 20 amino acids. Trimming shortened V by 1 base and J by 5 bases, and 31 bases separated the two germline ends. This CDR3 is CARSLFPTHLDRRSADEQYF. In DNA form, the CDR3 reads TGTGCCAGAAGCTTGTTTCCCACCCATCTAGACAGGCGGTCGGCGGACGAGCAGTACTTC.

The chain links TRBV7-3 to TRBJ2-7, with 12 bases identical to TRBD2. CDR1 SGHTA and CDR2 FQGTGA come from the germline V gene. The V segment lost 5 bases and the J segment 7 bases; nucleotides outside the gene matches: 6. The CDR3 sequence is 14 residues long. The CDR3 DNA reads TGTGCCAGCAGCCGACTAGCGGGAGTGAGTGAGCAGTACTTC. Translating gives CASSRLAGVSEQYF.

This clone was seen only once. V usage is TRBV21-1 and J usage is TRBJ2-7; the tabulated D call, TRBD2, remains unverified against the DNA. TRBV21-1 is a pseudogene. The CDR3 is 13 amino acids. CDR3 DNA sequence: TGTGCCAGCAGCCCCTCTCGAGATTACGAGCAGTACTTC. This encodes CASSPSRDYEQYF.

This clone occurred once. The chain carries TRBV28 and TRBJ2-7; D is ambiguous. There are 14 residues in the CDR3. V lost 3 bases and J lost 3, with 12 bases in between. Germline CDR1 reads MDHEN; CDR2 reads SYDVKM. The CDR3 sequence: CASSFSRVVYEQYF. For the CDR3, the DNA is TGTGCCAGCAGTTTCTCCCGAGTCGTCTACGAGCAGTACTTC. Full variable domain (rest looked up from reference TRBV28 and TRBJ2-7): DVKVTQSSRYLVKRTGEKVFLECVQDMDHENMFWYRQDPGLGLRLIYFSYDVKMKEKGDIPEGYSVSREKKERFSLILESASTNQTSMYLCASSFSRVVYEQYFGPGTRLTVT.

The chain recombines TRBV28 with TRBJ1-1; a possible D gene is TRBD1 (5 bases). Trimming removed 8 bases from V and 3 bases from J, with 10 bases in between. The CDR3 totals 12 residues. Germline CDR1 MDHEN, CDR2 SYDVKM. The CDR3, as DNA: TGTGCCAGCGATGACAGATACACTGAAGCTTTCTTT. Encoded protein: CASDDRYTEAFF.

The gene calls are TRBV5-4 and TRBJ1-4, with 7 nucleotides matching TRBD1. CDR1 and CDR2 (germline): SGHNT, YYREEE (reference sequence). CDR3 length: 14 amino acids. J lost 5 bases, V lost 4 bases, and 5 bases had no gene match. Here the CDR3 reads CASSKGQTNEKLFF. The CDR3 DNA sequence: TGTGCCAGCAGCAAGGGACAGACCAATGAAAAACTGTTTTTT.

This chain connects TRBV24-1 to TRBJ1-2; TRBD1 is a possible D gene (5 bases). Germline V gives CDR1 KGHDR, CDR2 SFDVKD. The CDR3 consists of 14 residues. Trimming removed 0 bases from V and 8 bases from J, with 12 bases in between. CDR3: CATSDLARARGYTF. CDR3 in DNA: TGTGCCACCAGTGATTTGGCCAGGGCGAGAGGCTACACCTTC.

The V call is TRBV19, the J call TRBJ2-2, with TRBD2 matching 9 bases. Per germline, CDR1 LNHDA and CDR2 SQIVND (reference sequence). CDR3 length equals 15 residues. V shed 6 bases and J 3 bases; nucleotides not matched to a gene: 5. CDR3 residues: CASRLAGEDTGELFF. The CDR3 DNA is TGTGCCAGTAGGTTAGCGGGAGAGGACACCGGGGAGCTGTTTTTT. The complete variable domain, with remaining parts taken from reference TRBV19 and TRBJ2-2, reads DGGITQSPKYLFRKEGQNVTLSCEQNLNHDAMYWYRQDPGQGLRLIYYSQIVNDFQKGDIAEGYSVSREKKESFPLTVTSAQKNPTAFYLCASRLAGEDTGELFFGEGSRLTVL.

The chain carries TRBV9 and TRBJ2-6; D not certain. CDR3 length equals 15 residues. Per the germline V gene, CDR1 is SGDLS and CDR2 is YYNGEE. Trimming shortened V by 0 bases and J by 3 bases, and 7 bases separated the two germline ends. This chain's CDR3 is CASSVVASGANVLTF. CDR3 DNA sequence: TGTGCCAGCAGCGTAGTGGCAAGTGGGGCCAACGTCCTGACTTTC.

The genes are TRBV30 and TRBJ1-2; 8 nucleotides agree with TRBD1. From germline, CDR1 is GTSNPN and CDR2 SVGIG (reference sequence). V dropped 8 bases and J dropped 9; count of bases not matched to a gene: 8. The CDR3 runs to 11 residues. The CDR3 coding sequence is TGTGCCCTCGCCGGGACAGGTCGCTACACCTTC. Translated, it gives CALAGTGRYTF.

The chain couples TRBV28 to TRBJ2-7; tentative D call: TRBD2 (6 bases). CDR1 is MDHEN and CDR2 is SYDVKM in the germline V gene. V gave up 3 bases and J gave up 1 base, with 10 bases separating them. CDR3 size: 14 residues. The CDR3 sequence: CASSFGGGSYEQYF. The CDR3 DNA reads as TGTGCCAGCAGTTTCGGCGGAGGGTCCTACGAGCAGTACTTC.

V and J are TRBV28 and TRBJ2-1; a weak D match, TRBD2 (7 bases). Germline loops: CDR1 MDHEN, CDR2 SYDVKM. There are 15 residues in the CDR3. The V gene lost 5 bases and the J gene lost 4 bases, with 15 bases spanning the gap. The CDR3 sequence: CASSQGGTKYNEQFF. The CDR3 DNA reads as TGTGCCAGCAGTCAAGGGGGGACTAAGTACAATGAGCAGTTCTTC.

The genes are TRBV6-6 and TRBJ1-1; D gene uncertain. The germline CDR1 and CDR2 sequences are MNHNY and SVGAGI (reference sequence). CDR3 length equals 14 residues. Trimming pared 7 bases from V and 2 bases from J, leaving 14 bases between. The CDR3 loop reads CASTRSGSNTEAFF. CDR3 bases: TGTGCCAGCACCCGAAGCGGCAGTAACACTGAAGCTTTCTTT.